This T cell receptor (beta chain) was found in a study of cytomegalovirus exposure and HLA in healthy donors. V shed 5 bases, J shed 1 base, and the junction held 10 bases outside the gene matches. This CDR3 comprises 17 residues. Germline V gives CDR1 SEHNR, CDR2 FQNEAQ (reference sequence). 13 Jbeta primers and 60 Vbeta primers were used for the PCR. This table comes from immunoSEQ multiplex PCR, and its TCRdb copy is limited to in-frame clones, with some not included. The data hold about 200,000 clones, with roughly four fifths observed a single time. The sequenced sample was PBMCs. V and J are TRBV7-9 and TRBJ2-2; 7 positions match TRBD2. The sequence derives from a woman in her forties or fifties in good health and CMV-seropositive. CDR3 region: CASSPNWREKNTGELFF. The CDR3 DNA reads as TGTGCCAGCAGCCCAAATTGGCGGGAGAAGAACACCGGGGAGCTGTTTTTT. Full variable domain (rest looked up from reference TRBV7-9 and TRBJ2-2): DTGVSQNPRHKITKRGQNVTFRCDPISEHNRLYWYRQTLGQGPEFLTYFQNEAQLEKSRLLSDRFSAERPKGSFSTLEIQRTEQGDSAMYLCASSPNWREKNTGELFFGEGSRLTVL.